Listed below are T cell receptor beta chains from one sample, sequenced in a study of T cell responses to AZD1222 COVID-19 vaccine. Profiling relied on immunoSEQ multiplex PCR, and the TCRdb table lists in-frame clones only, not all of them. The sample records 100,000 or so clones, around 90% being singletons. Sequencing was performed on peripheral blood, taken on day 0 of AZD1222 vaccination. The receptors here all came from an adult in good health. CDR3s include the opening cysteine and the closing phenylalanine or tryptophan. The D gene is left open where the match is weak. Not all rows give a size; the values are once, few, many and, for expanded clones, a class.

j_gene: TRBJ1-5; v_gene: TRBV18; d_gene: .; abundance: .; CDR3aa: CASSQGFQPQHF; CDR3nt: TGTGCCAGCTCACAGGGGTTTCAGCCCCAGCATTTT
j_gene: TRBJ2-2; v_gene: TRBV18; d_gene: TRBD2; abundance: once; CDR3aa: CASSPPGLATANTGELFF; CDR3nt: TGTGCCAGCTCACCACCCGGACTAGCGACCGCGAACACCGGGGAGCTGTTTTTT
j_gene: TRBJ2-1; v_gene: TRBV6-4; d_gene: .; abundance: .; CDR3aa: CASSDWAGADNEQFF; CDR3nt: TGTGCCAGCAGTGACTGGGCAGGGGCAGATAATGAGCAGTTCTTC
j_gene: TRBJ2-3; v_gene: TRBV30; d_gene: TRBD2; abundance: .; CDR3aa: CACRLAVDVGTQYF; CDR3nt: TGTGCCTGTAGACTAGCCGTTGATGTTGGTACGCAGTATTTT
j_gene: TRBJ1-2; v_gene: TRBV2; d_gene: TRBD1; abundance: few; CDR3aa: CASSAGQPSIGYGYTF; CDR3nt: TGTGCCAGCAGCGCGGGACAGCCCTCCATCGGCTATGGCTACACCTTC
j_gene: TRBJ2-5; v_gene: TRBV5-1; d_gene: TRBD2; abundance: .; CDR3aa: CASSWEGEETQYF; CDR3nt: TGCGCCAGCAGCTGGGAGGGAGAAGAGACCCAGTACTTC
j_gene: TRBJ1-2; v_gene: TRBV29-1; d_gene: .; abundance: .; CDR3aa: CSVAPLRSYGYTF; CDR3nt: TGCAGCGTTGCACCGCTCCGGTCCTATGGCTACACCTTC
j_gene: TRBJ2-1; v_gene: TRBV7-8; d_gene: TRBD2; abundance: .; CDR3aa: CASSPYRTSGHLNEQFF; CDR3nt: TGTGCCAGCAGCCCGTATCGGACTAGCGGACATTTGAATGAGCAGTTCTTC
j_gene: TRBJ1-2; v_gene: TRBV9; d_gene: .; abundance: .; CDR3aa: CASSVAGFPSGYTF; CDR3nt: TGTGCCAGCAGCGTAGCAGGCTTCCCTAGTGGCTACACCTTC
j_gene: TRBJ1-6; v_gene: TRBV5-4; d_gene: .; abundance: .; CDR3aa: CASSLGSSYNSPLHF; CDR3nt: TGTGCCAGCAGCTTAGGGAGCTCCTATAATTCACCCCTCCACTTT
j_gene: TRBJ2-7; v_gene: TRBV24-1; d_gene: TRBD2; abundance: .; CDR3aa: CATSAPGLAGAYEQYF; CDR3nt: TGTGCCACCAGTGCCCCAGGACTAGCGGGAGCCTACGAGCAGTACTTC
j_gene: TRBJ2-7; v_gene: TRBV7-9; d_gene: .; abundance: .; CDR3aa: CASSSETAGSYEQYF; CDR3nt: TGTGCCAGCAGCTCGGAGACAGCCGGAAGCTACGAGCAGTACTTC
j_gene: TRBJ1-2; v_gene: TRBV6-5; d_gene: TRBD1; abundance: .; CDR3aa: CASSYQDRFYGYTF; CDR3nt: TGTGCCAGCAGTTACCAGGACAGGTTCTATGGCTACACCTTC
j_gene: TRBJ1-5; v_gene: TRBV7-2; d_gene: .; abundance: .; CDR3aa: CASSPGQYRGPQHF; CDR3nt: TGTGCCAGCAGCCCGGGCCAGTACAGAGGGCCCCAGCATTTT
j_gene: TRBJ1-3; v_gene: TRBV3-1/TRBV3-2; d_gene: .; abundance: .; CDR3aa: CASSQGTLIPNTIYF; CDR3nt: TGTGCCAGCAGCCAAGGGACCCTGATTCCAAACACCATATATTTT
j_gene: TRBJ1-2; v_gene: TRBV28; d_gene: .; abundance: .; CDR3aa: CASSLYGHNYGYTF; CDR3nt: TGTGCCAGCAGTTTATATGGACATAACTATGGCTACACCTTC